Below are 3 T cell receptor beta chains sequenced from a single sample in a study of OX40 agonist ivuxolimab in advanced cancers. Clones were read by immunoSEQ multiplex PCR, and TCRdb kept only the in-frame ones, dropping some. The sample contains more than 55,000 clones, around 82% of which appear only once. The input for sequencing was CD4+ or CD8+ T cells sorted from blood, taken in a trial of the OX40 agonist ivuxolimab. These TCRs come from an adult with an advanced solid tumor such as melanoma, head and neck, liver or kidney cancer.

The V and J genes are TRBV6-6 and TRBJ1-6, with TRBD1 matching over 7 bases. Trimming removed 3 bases from V and 7 bases from J; junction bases left unmatched: 6. CDR1 and CDR2 (germline): MNHNY, SVGAGI (reference sequence). This CDR3 spans 15 amino acids. The CDR3 DNA reads TGTGCCAGCAGTTATCCCGGACAGGTGAATTCACCCCTCCACTTT. Protein product: CASSYPGQVNSPLHF.

The chain carries TRBV7-2 and TRBJ1-1, with D perhaps matching TRBD1 (5 bases). The CDR3 spans 13 residues. Looked up from germline, CDR1 is SGHTA and CDR2 is FQGNSA. V lost 5 bases and J lost 4, with 11 bases in between. For the CDR3, the DNA is TGTGCCAGCAGCCCTTTAAGGGGCACTGAAGCTTTCTTT. It yields the protein CASSPLRGTEAFF.

This clone has a single count. This chain connects TRBV6-5 to TRBJ2-6; D possibly matches TRBD1 or TRBD2 (5 bases each). The V end was cut by 8 bases, the J end by 11 bases, with 19 bases between. This CDR3 comprises 14 residues. Germline-derived CDR1 and CDR2 are MNHEY and SVGAGI. The CDR3 region is CASRKEGLYDVLTF. CDR3 sequence (DNA): TGTGCCAGCCGCAAAGAGGGGCTATACGACGTCCTGACTTTC.